What follows are 4 T cell receptor beta chains derived from one specimen sequenced in a study of Graves' ophthalmopathy and Graves' hyperthyroidism. Amplifying from RNA transcripts, the study obtained TCR beta CDR3 regions. Scientists carried out first-round RT-PCR using HTBI primers and then a second-round multiplex PCR. TCRdb used MiXCR to reprocess the multiplex PCR reads, holding one entry per CDR3 protein. The sample contains around 170,000 distinct CDR3 sequences, over 35% of which appear only once. The sample was peripheral blood. The source of these receptors is a middle-aged woman with Graves' ophthalmopathy.

The count of this clonotype is one. The chain joins TRBV29-1 to TRBJ2-5; 7 nucleotides match TRBD2. Per germline, CDR1 SQVTM and CDR2 ANQGSEA. This CDR3 comprises 15 residues. V lost 1 base, J lost 7 bases, and 12 bases stayed unmatched. The CDR3 region is CSVEGGGGSLVTQYF. The CDR3 DNA sequence: TGCAGCGTTGAAGGGGGTGGCGGGAGTTTGGTGACCCAGTACTTC.

This clonotype was counted at least ten times. V is TRBV12-3 or TRBV12-4 and J is TRBJ1-1; D gene ambiguous. Trimming cost V 8 bases and J 4 bases, with 14 bases left between them. The CDR3 consists of 13 residues. The chain's CDR3 is CASLGWRGTEAFF. CDR3 DNA: TGTGCCAGCTTGGGCTGGAGAGGCACTGAAGCTTTCTTT.

The gene calls are TRBV20-1 and TRBJ1-1, with D hard to call. The length of the CDR3 is 14 residues. Trimming pared 3 bases from V and 1 base from J, leaving 12 bases between. CDR1 DFQATT and CDR2 SNEGSKA come from the germline V gene (reference sequence). The CDR3 protein is CSASKVARNTEAFF. DNA for the CDR3: TGCAGTGCTAGTAAGGTTGCAAGGAACACTGAAGCTTTCTTT.

This clonotype was counted at least ten times. V gene TRBV6-2 or TRBV6-3 combines with J gene TRBJ1-6; D remains ambiguous. Per germline, CDR1 MNHEY and CDR2 SVGEGT. The V end lost 0 bases, the J end lost 7 bases, and 10 bases lay between the germline ends. The CDR3 is 15 residues long. Here the CDR3 reads CASSYSGPGNSPLHF. CDR3 coding DNA: TGTGCCAGCAGTTACTCGGGCCCAGGAAATTCACCCCTCCACTTT.